This T cell receptor beta chain came from a study of T cells in localized non-small cell lung cancer. Repertoires were generated with immunoSEQ multiplex PCR, while TCRdb's copy carries only in-frame clones and drops some. The sample lists fewer than 90,000 clones, about four fifths occurring once. Points from the study as a whole: T cell clonality was highest in uninvolved adjacent lung, above tumor.

Details on this clone: The antigen is not known.

V shed 5 bases, J shed 6 bases, and the junction held 13 bases outside the gene matches. Germline V gene sequence: CDR1 GTSNPN, CDR2 SVGIG (reference sequence). CDR3 length: 15 residues. Sequencing used peripheral blood, obtained before any cancer treatment. This TCR was sampled from a man aged 40 to 70 with stage I lung adenocarcinoma. The chain recombines TRBV30 with TRBJ2-7, with 10 bases that match TRBD1. The CDR3 loop is CAWDRGRVGSGEQYF. CDR3 coding DNA: TGTGCCTGGGACAGGGGGCGCGTAGGGTCGGGCGAGCAGTACTTC.